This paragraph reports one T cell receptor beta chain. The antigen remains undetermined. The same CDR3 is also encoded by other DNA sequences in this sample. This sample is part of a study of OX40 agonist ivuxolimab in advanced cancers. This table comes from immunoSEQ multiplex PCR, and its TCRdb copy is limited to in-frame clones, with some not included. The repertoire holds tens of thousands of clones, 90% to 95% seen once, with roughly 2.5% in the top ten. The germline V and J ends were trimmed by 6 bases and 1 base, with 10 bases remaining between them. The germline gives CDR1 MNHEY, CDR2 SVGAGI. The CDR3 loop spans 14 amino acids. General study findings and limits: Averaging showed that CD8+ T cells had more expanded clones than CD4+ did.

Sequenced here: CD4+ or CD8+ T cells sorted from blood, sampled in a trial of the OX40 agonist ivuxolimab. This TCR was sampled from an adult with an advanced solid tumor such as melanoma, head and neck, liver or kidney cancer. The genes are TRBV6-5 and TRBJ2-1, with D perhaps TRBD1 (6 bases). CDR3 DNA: TGTGCCAGCAGAAGGACAGTTTCCTACAATGAGCAGTTCTTC. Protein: CASRRTVSYNEQFF.